The 18 T cell receptor beta chains below were found in one sample sequenced in a study of molecular identifiers for immune sequencing clone quantification. TCRdb independently ran MiXCR on the PCR reads; one entry per CDR3 protein. The sample carries about 640,000 distinct CDR3 sequences, 15% to 20% recorded once. Sequencing was done on a sample of naive CD8+ T cells from blood, with Jurkat cell RNA spiked in. The subset was: FACS-sorted CD8+CD4-CCR7+CD45RA+ naive T cells. The receptor set was obtained from a human donor in good health. Some libraries in this study had Jurkat cell RNA spiked in.

This rearrangement joins TRBV2 to TRBJ1-6; possibly TRBD1 for D (6 bases). The V gene lost 2 bases and the J gene lost 7 bases, with 18 bases spanning the gap. The CDR3 has 17 amino acids. CDR1 and CDR2 (germline): SNHLY, FYNNEI. CDR3 bases: TGTGCCAGCAGTGAATACTCGGGGCTCACAGGGAATTCACCCCTCCACTTT. Translation: CASSEYSGLTGNSPLHF.

This clonotype was seen a few times. CDR3 sequence (DNA): TGTGCCAGCAGCCAGACCGGGACAGGGTTTGGCTCAGATACGCAGTATTTT. This encodes CASSQTGTGFGSDTQYF. The chain combines TRBV3-1 with TRBJ2-3, with 9 nucleotides matching TRBD1. Germline values: CDR1 LGHDT, CDR2 YNNKEL (reference sequence). The CDR3 spans 17 residues. Trimming removed 3 bases from V and 4 bases from J; junction bases left unmatched: 11.

Ten or more counts support this clonotype. This rearrangement joins TRBV19 to TRBJ2-7; tentatively, D is TRBD2 (6 bases). There are 15 residues in the CDR3. The V gene lost 4 bases and the J gene lost 0 bases, with 13 bases spanning the gap. Germline V lookup: CDR1 LNHDA, CDR2 SQIVND (reference sequence). The CDR3: CASSTSYGSSYEQYF. CDR3 bases: TGTGCCAGTAGTACCTCCTACGGGAGCTCCTACGAGCAGTACTTC.

This clonotype was observed many times. The chain combines TRBV20-1 with TRBJ1-4, with 10 bases lining up with TRBD1. The CDR3 has 15 residues. With V trimmed by 5 bases and J by 4 bases, 7 bases remained unmatched. Germline CDR1 reads DFQATT; CDR2 reads SNEGSKA (reference sequence). CDR3 loop: CSAARTGGINEKLFF. In DNA form, the CDR3 reads TGCAGTGCTGCCCGGACAGGGGGAATTAATGAAAAACTGTTTTTT.

The sample holds many counts of this clonotype. The V call is TRBV7-6, the J call TRBJ2-3; D ambiguous. Germline V gene data show CDR1 as SGHVS and CDR2 as FNYEAQ. The CDR3 loop spans 13 amino acids. Trimming stripped 4 bases from V and 3 bases from J, with 8 bases between. The CDR3 spells CASSSFETDTQYF. As DNA, the CDR3 is TGTGCCAGCAGCTCGTTTGAAACAGATACGCAGTATTTT.

The chain is built from TRBV19 and TRBJ2-2; no definite D call. The V gene's germline CDR1 is LNHDA and CDR2 SQIVND (reference sequence). CDR3 length equals 15 residues. V was trimmed by 3 bases and J by 1 base, leaving 9 bases between them. The CDR3 sequence: CASSIWVGNTGELFF. The CDR3 DNA sequence: TGTGCCAGTAGTATTTGGGTTGGGAACACCGGGGAGCTGTTTTTT.

Details on this clonotype: This may stem from a read error, because a much larger clone lies one nucleotide away. The chain has TRBV15 and TRBJ1-5; maybe TRBD1 (5 bases). The CDR3 runs to 15 residues. The germline V gene encodes CDR1 LNHNV and CDR2 YYDKDF (reference sequence). CDR3 amino acids: CATRRGVDSNRPQHF. CDR3 sequence (DNA): TGTGCCACCCGTCGGGGCGTTGATAGCAATCGGCCCCAGCATTTT. Looking up the rest from reference TRBV15 and TRBJ1-5 gives the full variable domain: DAMVIQNPRYQVTQFGKPVTLSCSQTLNHNVMYWYQQKSSQAPKLLFHYYDKDFNNEADTPDNFQSRRPNTSFCFLDIRSPGLGDTAMYLCATRRGVDSNRPQHFGDGTRLSIL.

This clonotype was seen at least ten times. This chain uses TRBV20-1 with TRBJ2-3; 12 nucleotides agree with TRBD2. Germline values: CDR1 DFQATT, CDR2 SNEGSKA (reference sequence). V was pared by 0 bases and J by 6 bases, with 13 bases of the junction left unmatched. The length of the CDR3 is 18 residues. The CDR3 reads CSARDLLLAGGPSDTQYF. For the CDR3, the DNA is TGCAGTGCTAGAGATCTTTTGCTAGCGGGAGGGCCGTCTGATACGCAGTATTTT.

This clonotype was counted many times. The rearrangement links TRBV7-9 to TRBJ1-1, with a tentative D call TRBD1 (6 bases). There are 18 residues in the CDR3. Trimming removed 4 bases from V and 1 base from J, with 22 bases in between. Looked up from germline, CDR1 is SEHNR and CDR2 is FQNEAQ (reference sequence). CDR3 sequence reads: CASSSPSAWTDKNTEAFF. The CDR3, as DNA: TGTGCCAGCAGCTCCCCCTCCGCCTGGACAGATAAGAACACTGAAGCTTTCTTT.

The chain has TRBV4-1 and TRBJ1-2; D gene unclear. V lost 0 bases, J lost 4 bases, and 12 bases lay in between. Per germline, CDR1 MGHRA and CDR2 YSYEKL. The CDR3 covers 15 residues. The CDR3 DNA is TGCGCCAGCAGCCAAGAGGGAGCCTATAGCTATGGCTACACCTTC. Amino acids: CASSQEGAYSYGYTF.

The table lists this clonotype with many counts. As DNA, the CDR3 is TGCAGTGCTAGACCTGGGGAGCGGGGGGGCCCAGATACGCAGTATTTT. The encoded protein is CSARPGERGGPDTQYF. The chain carries TRBV20-1 and TRBJ2-3; 10 bases align to TRBD2. This CDR3 has 16 amino acids. The V gene end was trimmed by 2 bases and the J gene end by 4 bases; junction bases not matched to a gene: 9. Germline assignment: CDR1 DFQATT and CDR2 SNEGSKA (reference sequence).

As concerns this clonotype: A much larger clone sits a single nucleotide away, making a read error possible. CDR3 DNA sequence: TGTGCCAGCGGTCGGACCTGGAACACCGGGGAGCTGTTTTTT. As protein: CASGRTWNTGELFF. The V and J genes are TRBV12-3 or TRBV12-4 and TRBJ2-2; D remains ambiguous. V was shortened by 8 bases and J by 1 base, with 11 bases between the two germline ends. The CDR3 extends over 14 amino acids.

This clonotype was detected ten times or more. This chain joins TRBV20-1 and TRBJ2-7; tentatively, D is TRBD1 or TRBD2 (5 bases each). The CDR3 length is 14 residues. V lost 0 bases, J lost 3 bases, and 12 bases lay in between. Germline lookup yields CDR1 DFQATT and CDR2 SNEGSKA (reference sequence). The CDR3 DNA follows: TGCAGTGCTAGAGATCCCATGGGGGACTACGAGCAGTACTTC. This gives the protein CSARDPMGDYEQYF.

This clonotype was seen at least ten times. The chain employs TRBV24-1 and TRBJ2-2; D ambiguous. Germline CDR1 reads KGHDR; CDR2 reads SFDVKD. This CDR3 comprises 17 residues. The V end lost 2 bases, the J end lost 1 base, and 13 bases lay between the germline ends. CDR3 bases: TGTGCCACCAGTGATTCTGATTGGACGGAGAACACCGGGGAGCTGTTTTTT. Translating gives CATSDSDWTENTGELFF.

This clonotype was found a few times. The chain links TRBV27 to TRBJ2-5; weak D call: TRBD1 (6 bases). Trimming pared 0 bases from V and 1 base from J, leaving 24 bases between. The CDR3 has 20 residues. Germline-derived CDR1 and CDR2 are MNHEY and SMNVEV (reference sequence). This chain's CDR3 is CASSLSVFYSQGLIQETQYF. CDR3 in DNA: TGTGCCAGCAGTTTATCGGTCTTTTACTCACAGGGTCTCATCCAAGAGACCCAGTACTTC.

The chain employs TRBV27 and TRBJ1-5, with TRBD1 as a possible D gene (5 bases). V lost 3 bases, J lost 4 bases, and 7 bases lay in between. CDR3 length: 13 residues. The germline gives CDR1 MNHEY, CDR2 SMNVEV (reference sequence). Here the CDR3 reads CASSFRVNQPQHF. As DNA, the CDR3 is TGTGCCAGCAGTTTCAGGGTGAATCAGCCCCAGCATTTT.

This clonotype was seen only a few times. The chain couples TRBV12-3 or TRBV12-4 to TRBJ1-2; no reliable D call. Deletions cut 3 bases from V and 5 bases from J, with 10 bases between. The CDR3 runs 13 residues. The CDR3 bases are TGTGCCAGCAGTTTTCCAGGCACTTATGGCTACACCTTC. Translating it yields CASSFPGTYGYTF.

CDR3 in DNA: TGTGCCAGCAGCTCACCGGGGCTGAACACCGGGGAGCTGTTTTTT. Its translation is CASSSPGLNTGELFF. The rearrangement links TRBV5-6 to TRBJ2-2; D might be TRBD1 or TRBD2, each matching 5 bases. The CDR3 consists of 15 residues. V dropped 3 bases and J dropped 1 base, with 10 bases sitting between them. The germline gives CDR1 SGHDT, CDR2 YYEEEE. Looking up the rest from reference TRBV5-6 and TRBJ2-2 gives the full variable domain: DAGVTQSPTHLIKTRGQQVTLRCSPKSGHDTVSWYQQALGQGPQFIFQYYEEEERQRGNFPDRFSGHQFPNYSSELNVNALLLGDSALYLCASSSPGLNTGELFFGEGSRLTVL.